The clone carrying this TCR beta chain showed up just a few times. What it recognizes is unknown. The primer mix had 60 Vbeta and 13 Jbeta primers. Sequenced by immunoSEQ multiplex PCR; TCRdb stores in-frame clones only, minus some. The data contain about 110,000 clones, approximately 60% of them singletons. Germline values: CDR1 SNHLY, CDR2 FYNNEI. The CDR3 totals 14 residues. Trimming took off 4 bases at V and 4 bases at J, with 14 bases between the two ends. This specimen belongs to a study of cytomegalovirus exposure and HLA in healthy donors. Overall study results and limits: Many donors shared some public TCRs, even though most TCR sequences were rare. Reportedly, HLA-A and HLA-B alleles of most subjects were accurately predicted from TCR beta. The CMV antigen specificity of a few CMV-associated chains was confirmed through in vitro analysis.

V and J are TRBV2 and TRBJ2-7, with TRBD1 as a possible D gene (5 bases). Material: PBMCs. This TCR was recovered from a woman aged 25 to 39 in good health and CMV-seronegative. CDR3 residues: CASSVQGPTYEQYF. CDR3 coding DNA: TGTGCCAGCAGTGTCCAGGGCCCGACTTACGAGCAGTACTTC.